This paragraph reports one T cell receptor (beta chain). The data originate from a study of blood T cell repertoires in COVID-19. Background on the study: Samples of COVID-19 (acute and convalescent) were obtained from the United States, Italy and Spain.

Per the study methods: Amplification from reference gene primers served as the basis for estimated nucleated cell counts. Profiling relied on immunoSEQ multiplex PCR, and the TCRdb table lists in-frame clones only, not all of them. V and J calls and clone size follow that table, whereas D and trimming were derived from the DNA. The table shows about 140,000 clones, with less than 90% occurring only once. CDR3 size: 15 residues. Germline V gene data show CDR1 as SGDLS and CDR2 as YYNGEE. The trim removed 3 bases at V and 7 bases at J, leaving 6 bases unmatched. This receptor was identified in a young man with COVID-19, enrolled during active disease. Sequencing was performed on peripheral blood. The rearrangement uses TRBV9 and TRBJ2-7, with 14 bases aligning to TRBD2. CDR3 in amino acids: CASSGPGLAGEEQYF. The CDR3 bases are TGTGCCAGCAGCGGACCGGGACTAGCGGGAGAGGAGCAGTACTTC.